The count of the clone carrying this T cell receptor beta chain is one. The data are from a study of shared clonotypes between healthy human individuals. Trimming took 3 bases from V and 7 from J, leaving 15 bases between them. Germline-derived CDR1 and CDR2 are GTSNPN and SVGIG (reference sequence). The CDR3 totals 14 residues. TCRdb's copy holds only in-frame clones and misses some; the assay was immunoSEQ multiplex PCR. The sample shows roughly 1 million clones, roughly 70% of them seen only once. The sequenced sample was memory CD4+ T cells sorted from blood. Subset meaning: CD45RA-negative fraction. The clonotype was recovered from a man aged 18 to 30 in good health. The chain joins TRBV30 to TRBJ1-4; possibly TRBD1 for D (5 bases). The CDR3 nucleotides are TGTGCCTGGAGCCCTGCGTGGGGGTCTGAAAAACTGTTTTTT. It specifies CAWSPAWGSEKLFF.